The 11 T cell receptor beta chains below come from one sample, sequenced in a study of cytomegalovirus exposure and HLA in healthy donors. 13 Jbeta primers and 60 Vbeta primers were used for the PCR. Profiling relied on immunoSEQ multiplex PCR, and the TCRdb table lists in-frame clones only, not all of them. This repertoire shows 200,000 to 250,000 clones, 85% to 90% found once; its top ten account for 1% to 1.5%. Specimen: PBMCs. All receptors derive from a human donor in good health.

A remark on this clone: Compared with germline, one end of the junction differs, possibly owing to a read error. V gene TRBV7-9 combines with J gene TRBJ2-5; D is possibly TRBD2 (5 bases). Germline V gene sequence: CDR1 SEHNR, CDR2 FQNEAQ (reference sequence). The CDR3 sequence is 15 residues long. The CDR3 coding sequence is TGTTCCAGCAGCCCAAAGGGTGGCGAGCGGGAGACCCAGTACTTC. Translation gives CSSSPKGGERETQYF. Variable domain in full (rest from reference TRBV7-9 and TRBJ2-5): DTGVSQNPRHKITKRGQNVTFRCDPISEHNRLYWYRQTLGQGPEFLTYFQNEAQLEKSRLLSDRFSAERPKGSFSTLEIQRTEQGDSAMYLCSSSPKGGERETQYFGPGTRLLVL.

V and J are TRBV30 and TRBJ1-5; D uncertain. The CDR3 has 15 residues. Trimming left V 5 bases short and J 0 bases short, with 14 bases between. Germline V CDR1 and CDR2: GTSNPN, SVGIG (reference sequence). The CDR3 region is CAWSGRVNSNQPQHF. In DNA, the CDR3 is TGTGCCTGGTCCGGTCGGGTCAATAGCAATCAGCCCCAGCATTTT. Based on the CDR3 plus reference TRBV30 and TRBJ1-5, the full variable domain is SQTIHQWPATLVQPVGSPLSLECTVEGTSNPNLYWYRQAAGRGLQLLFYSVGIGQISSEVPQNLSASRPQDRQFILSSKKLLLSDSGFYLCAWSGRVNSNQPQHFGDGTRLSIL.

The genes are TRBV6-1 and TRBJ2-7, with 9 bases matching TRBD1. This CDR3 comprises 13 residues. Trimming at V came to 8 bases and at J to 4 bases, leaving 6 bases not matched to a gene. The germline gives CDR1 MNHNS, CDR2 SASEGT. CDR3 bases: TGTGCCAGCGGAAACAGGGGGCAGTACGAGCAGTACTTC. This translates into CASGNRGQYEQYF.

This chain joins TRBV15 and TRBJ2-7; 7 bases map to TRBD2. After removal of 1 base from V and 3 bases from J, the junction contained 6 bases not matched to a gene. The CDR3 sequence is 15 residues long. The V gene's germline CDR1 is LNHNV and CDR2 YYDKDF (reference sequence). The CDR3 is CATSRARTGGYEQYF. The CDR3 DNA is TGTGCCACCAGCAGAGCTCGAACGGGGGGCTACGAGCAGTACTTC.

The V and J genes are TRBV9 and TRBJ1-3, with 10 bases fitting TRBD1. V shed 2 bases, J shed 8 bases, and the junction held 7 bases outside the gene matches. The length of the CDR3 is 15 residues. The germline V gene has CDR1 SGDLS and CDR2 YYNGEE. CDR3 bases: TGTGCCAGCAGCGTGGGACAGGGGAGGATGGACACCATATATTTT. Translated: CASSVGQGRMDTIYF.

In its sample, this clone was seen once. This chain links TRBV7-6 with TRBJ2-2; TRBD1 matches 7 bases. The CDR3 has 15 amino acids. The V and J ends lost 2 bases and 4 bases, in that order; junction bases with no gene match: 4. In germline, CDR1 is SGHVS, CDR2 FNYEAQ. The CDR3 DNA follows: TGTGCCAGCAGCTTAAGACAGGGTCGCACCGGGGAGCTGTTTTTT. Encoded protein: CASSLRQGRTGELFF.

This clone was observed a handful of times. This sequence joins TRBV5-8 and TRBJ2-7; 13 bases are shared with TRBD2. The CDR3 runs 18 residues. In germline, CDR1 is SGHTS, CDR2 YDEGEE. The junction had 11 bases not matched to a gene; V was cut back by 5 bases and J by 0 bases. The DNA for the CDR3 is TGTGCCAGCAGTCGCCTCGGACTAGCGGGAGTTGGCTCCTACGAGCAGTACTTC. This sequence encodes CASSRLGLAGVGSYEQYF.

This chain joins TRBV4-3 and TRBJ2-7, with 7 bases aligning to TRBD1. With V trimmed by 3 bases and J by 5 bases, 10 bases remained unmatched. Germline CDR1 and CDR2: LGHNA and YSLEER. The CDR3 has 15 residues. CDR3 protein: CASSHRDRAGDEQYF. The DNA for the CDR3 is TGCGCCAGCAGCCACCGCGACAGGGCAGGAGACGAGCAGTACTTC.

The V call is TRBV6-6, the J call TRBJ1-4, with a possible D match to TRBD1 (5 bases). The V gene lost 6 bases and the J gene lost 0 bases, with 8 bases spanning the gap. From germline, CDR1 is MNHNY and CDR2 SVGAGI (reference sequence). There are 14 residues in the CDR3. As DNA, the CDR3 is TGTGCCAGCAGGCAGGGCACAACTAATGAAAAACTGTTTTTT. This codes for CASRQGTTNEKLFF.

V gene TRBV13 combines with J gene TRBJ1-4; D gene uncertain. Deletions cut 0 bases from V and 13 bases from J, with 9 bases between. The V gene's germline CDR1 is PRHDT and CDR2 FYEKMQ (reference sequence). The CDR3 consists of 12 residues. Here the CDR3 reads CASSLGGGGLFF. DNA of the CDR3: TGTGCCAGCAGCTTAGGCGGCGGAGGACTGTTTTTT.

The V gene is TRBV7-2, the J gene TRBJ1-2, with 7 bases identical to TRBD1. Germline CDR1 reads SGHTA; CDR2 reads FQGNSA. The junction had 5 bases not matched to a gene; V was cut back by 1 base and J by 3 bases. CDR3 length equals 15 residues. CDR3 sequence reads: CASSLGYRGDYGYTF. CDR3 DNA: TGTGCCAGCAGCTTAGGTTACAGGGGAGACTATGGCTACACCTTC.